One T cell receptor beta chain is described in this entry. The sample is drawn from a study of blood T cell repertoires in COVID-19. V was shortened by 7 bases and J by 5 bases, with 14 bases between the two germline ends. This CDR3 region has 13 residues. Germline V gene data show CDR1 as LNHDA and CDR2 as SQIVND (reference sequence). In the original workflow: Reference gene primers were amplified, and this amplification served to estimate nucleated cell counts. Using immunoSEQ multiplex PCR, the repertoire was profiled, and TCRdb retains in-frame clones only, with some absent. Clone size and the V and J calls come from that table; the DNA yielded D and trimming. The table lists approximately 210,000 clones, about four fifths of them singletons, with 8% to 9% in the top ten.

The sample taken for sequencing was PBMCs or T cells enriched from blood (not recorded which). The V gene is TRBV19, the J gene TRBJ1-1; D uncertain. This receptor was identified in a woman in her fifties or sixties with acute COVID-19. CDR3 sequence reads: CASMEVGRTEAFF. In DNA, the CDR3 is TGTGCCAGTATGGAAGTGGGGAGAACTGAAGCTTTCTTT.